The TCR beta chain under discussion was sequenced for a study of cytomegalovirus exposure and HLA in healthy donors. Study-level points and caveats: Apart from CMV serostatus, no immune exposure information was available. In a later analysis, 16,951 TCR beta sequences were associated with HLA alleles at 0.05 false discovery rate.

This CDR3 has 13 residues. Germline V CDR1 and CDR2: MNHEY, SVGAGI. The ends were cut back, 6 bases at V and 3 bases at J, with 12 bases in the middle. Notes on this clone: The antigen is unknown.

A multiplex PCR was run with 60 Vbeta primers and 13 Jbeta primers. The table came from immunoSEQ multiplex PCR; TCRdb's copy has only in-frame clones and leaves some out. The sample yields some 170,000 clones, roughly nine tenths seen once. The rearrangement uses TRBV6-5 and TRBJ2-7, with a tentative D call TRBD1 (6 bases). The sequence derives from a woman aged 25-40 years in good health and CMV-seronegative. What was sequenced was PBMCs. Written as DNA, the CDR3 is TGTGCCAGCAGCCTAACAGGGAACTACGAGCAGTACTTC. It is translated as CASSLTGNYEQYF.